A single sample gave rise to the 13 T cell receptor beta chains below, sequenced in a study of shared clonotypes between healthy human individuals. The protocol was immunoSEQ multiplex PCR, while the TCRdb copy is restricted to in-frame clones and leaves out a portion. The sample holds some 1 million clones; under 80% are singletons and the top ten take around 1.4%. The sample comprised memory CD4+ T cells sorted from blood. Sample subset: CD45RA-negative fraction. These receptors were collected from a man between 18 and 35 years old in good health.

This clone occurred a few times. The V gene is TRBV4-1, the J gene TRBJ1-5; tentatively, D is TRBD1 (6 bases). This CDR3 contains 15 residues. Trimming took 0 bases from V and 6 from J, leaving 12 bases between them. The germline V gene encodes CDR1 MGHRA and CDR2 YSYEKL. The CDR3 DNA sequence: TGCGCCAGCAGCCAAGATCAGGGGCCGGGTCAGCCCCAGCATTTT. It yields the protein CASSQDQGPGQPQHF.

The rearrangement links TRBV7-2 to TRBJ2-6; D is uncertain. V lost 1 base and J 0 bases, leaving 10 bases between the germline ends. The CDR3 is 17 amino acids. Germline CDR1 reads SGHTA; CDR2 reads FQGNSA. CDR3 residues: CASSLVPSRSGANVLTF. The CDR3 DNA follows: TGTGCCAGCAGCTTAGTCCCGTCCCGCTCTGGGGCCAACGTCCTGACTTTC.

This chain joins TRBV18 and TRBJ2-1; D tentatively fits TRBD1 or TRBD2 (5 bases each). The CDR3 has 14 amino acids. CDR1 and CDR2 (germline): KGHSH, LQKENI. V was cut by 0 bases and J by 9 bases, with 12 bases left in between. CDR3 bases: TGTGCCAGCTCACCACCCAATAGCGACAGTGAGCAGTTCTTC. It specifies CASSPPNSDSEQFF.

The CDR3 protein is CASAVGGTSYEQYF. The CDR3 DNA is TGTGCCAGCGCGGTGGGAGGAACCTCCTACGAGCAGTACTTC. The rearrangement joins TRBV6-1 to TRBJ2-7, with D possibly matching TRBD2 (6 bases). With 8 bases removed from V and 0 bases from J, the gap between germline ends came to 14 bases. CDR3 size: 14 residues. Germline V gene lookup returns CDR1 MNHNS and CDR2 SASEGT.

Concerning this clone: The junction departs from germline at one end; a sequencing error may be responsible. The DNA for the CDR3 is TGTGCTAGCAGCCCCGCCCGGGGATCCCACGAGCAGTACTTC. It specifies CASSPARGSHEQYF. This rearrangement joins TRBV7-7 to TRBJ2-7, with a tentative D call TRBD2 (5 bases). Germline V gene lookup returns CDR1 SSHAT and CDR2 FNYEAQ (reference sequence). The CDR3 contains 14 residues.

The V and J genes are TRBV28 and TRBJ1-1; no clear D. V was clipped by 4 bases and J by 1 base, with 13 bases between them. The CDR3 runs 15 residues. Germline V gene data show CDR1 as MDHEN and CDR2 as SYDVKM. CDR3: CASSSPGSGNTEAFF. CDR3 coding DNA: TGTGCCAGCAGTTCCCCGGGGTCGGGGAACACTGAAGCTTTCTTT.

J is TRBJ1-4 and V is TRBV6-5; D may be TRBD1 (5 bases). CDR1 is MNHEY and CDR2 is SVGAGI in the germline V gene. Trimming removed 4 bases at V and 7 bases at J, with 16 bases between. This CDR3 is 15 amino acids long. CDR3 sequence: CASSSSWGSAEKLFF. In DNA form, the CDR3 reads TGTGCCAGCAGTTCCTCGTGGGGGTCGGCTGAAAAACTGTTTTTT.

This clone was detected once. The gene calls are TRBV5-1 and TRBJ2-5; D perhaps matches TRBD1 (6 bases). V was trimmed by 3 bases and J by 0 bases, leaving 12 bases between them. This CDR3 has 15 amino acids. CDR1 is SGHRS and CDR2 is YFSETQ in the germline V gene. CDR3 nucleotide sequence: TGCGCCAGCAGCTCACAGGGTTCTTACCAAGAGACCCAGTACTTC. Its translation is CASSSQGSYQETQYF.

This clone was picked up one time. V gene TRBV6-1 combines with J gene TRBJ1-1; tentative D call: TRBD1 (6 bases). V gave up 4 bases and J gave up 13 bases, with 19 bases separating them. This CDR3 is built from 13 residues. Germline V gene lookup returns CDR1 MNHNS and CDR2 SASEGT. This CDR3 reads CASSGPLKTGLFF. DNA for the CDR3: TGTGCCAGCAGTGGACCTTTAAAGACAGGTCTTTTCTTT.

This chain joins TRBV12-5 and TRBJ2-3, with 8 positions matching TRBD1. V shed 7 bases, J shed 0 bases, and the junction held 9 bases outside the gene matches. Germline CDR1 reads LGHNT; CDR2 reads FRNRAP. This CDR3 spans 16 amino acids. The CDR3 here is CASEFPRTGSTDTQYF. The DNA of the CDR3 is TGTGCTAGTGAATTTCCAAGGACAGGGAGCACAGATACGCAGTATTTT.

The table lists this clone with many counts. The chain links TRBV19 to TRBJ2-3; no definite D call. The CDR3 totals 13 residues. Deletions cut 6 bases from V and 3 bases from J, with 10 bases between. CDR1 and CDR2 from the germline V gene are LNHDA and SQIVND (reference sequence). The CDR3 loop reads CASRDSLTDTQYF. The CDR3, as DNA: TGTGCCAGTAGGGATAGCCTAACAGATACGCAGTATTTT.

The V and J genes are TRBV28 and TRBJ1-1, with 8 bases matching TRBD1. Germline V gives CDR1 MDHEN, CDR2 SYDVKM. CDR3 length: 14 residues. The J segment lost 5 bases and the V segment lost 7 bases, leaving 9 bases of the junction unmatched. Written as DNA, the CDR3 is TGTGCCAGCACCCCCGGACAGGGCCCTACTGAAGCTTTCTTT. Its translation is CASTPGQGPTEAFF. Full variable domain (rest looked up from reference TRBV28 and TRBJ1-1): DVKVTQSSRYLVKRTGEKVFLECVQDMDHENMFWYRQDPGLGLRLIYFSYDVKMKEKGDIPEGYSVSREKKERFSLILESASTNQTSMYLCASTPGQGPTEAFFGQGTRLTVV.

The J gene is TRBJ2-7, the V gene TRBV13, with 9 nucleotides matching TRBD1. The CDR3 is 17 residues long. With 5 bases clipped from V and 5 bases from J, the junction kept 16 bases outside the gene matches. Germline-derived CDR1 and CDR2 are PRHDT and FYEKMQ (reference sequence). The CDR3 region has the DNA TGTGCCAGCAGCCCCCGGGGACGGACAGGGGATGCCCACGAGCAGTACTTC. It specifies CASSPRGRTGDAHEQYF.